A single sample gave rise to the 17 T cell receptor beta chains below, sequenced in a study of blood T cell repertoires in COVID-19. This table comes from immunoSEQ multiplex PCR, and its TCRdb copy is limited to in-frame clones, with some not included. This sample has 400,000 to 550,000 clones, with about 89% found just once. Input material: peripheral blood. These receptors were taken from a woman aged 30 to 39 with acute or convalescent COVID-19.

The CDR3 region is CASSPGHTSSYEQYF. In nucleotides, the CDR3 is TGCGCCAGCAGCCCAGGACACACGAGCTCCTACGAGCAGTACTTC. The rearrangement uses TRBV5-1 and TRBJ2-7; D may be TRBD1 (5 bases). The ends were cut back, 4 bases at V and 0 bases at J, with 14 bases in the middle. CDR3 length: 15 residues. Germline CDR1 SGHRS, CDR2 YFSETQ.

This chain uses TRBV7-2 with TRBJ1-2, with no clear D. Per germline, CDR1 SGHTA and CDR2 FQGNSA. Trimming cost V 0 bases and J 3 bases, with 11 bases left between them. The CDR3 is made up of 15 amino acids. CDR3 DNA: TGTGCCAGCAGCTTAGCCGGGAATCATTACTATGGCTACACCTTC. It translates to CASSLAGNHYYGYTF.

This chain joins TRBV11-2 and TRBJ2-1, with TRBD1 identical over 10 bases. Germline CDR1 SGHAT, CDR2 FQNNGV. V was clipped by 2 bases and J by 4 bases; unmatched bases: 5. The CDR3 spans 16 residues. DNA for the CDR3: TGTGCCAGCAGCTTAAATAGGGACAGGGGTTACAATGAGCAGTTCTTC. Its translation: CASSLNRDRGYNEQFF.

As for this clone: This sample includes further DNA sequences coding for the same CDR3. The genes are TRBV9 and TRBJ2-3; no firm D call. The germline V gene has CDR1 SGDLS and CDR2 YYNGEE. The CDR3 is made up of 14 amino acids. The V end was cut by 0 bases, the J end by 3 bases, with 8 bases between. CDR3: CASSVATGTDTQYF. CDR3 coding DNA: TGTGCCAGCAGCGTAGCTACGGGTACAGATACGCAGTATTTT.

V and J are TRBV11-2 and TRBJ2-5, with 11 bases aligning to TRBD2. V gave up 3 bases and J gave up 4 bases; unmatched junction bases: 7. The CDR3 totals 16 residues. Per germline, CDR1 SGHAT and CDR2 FQNNGV. In DNA form, the CDR3 reads TGTGCCAGCAGCTTTGTAGCGGGGGGGCCAGTAGAGACCCAGTACTTC. This translates into CASSFVAGGPVETQYF.

The chain recombines TRBV5-1 with TRBJ2-7; TRBD1 is a possible D gene (7 bases). V lost 0 bases, J lost 7 bases, and 11 bases lay in between. Looked up from germline, CDR1 is SGHRS and CDR2 is YFSETQ. The CDR3 has 13 residues. The CDR3 is CASSLGRGEEQYF. The DNA for the CDR3 is TGCGCCAGCAGCTTGGGCAGGGGGGAAGAGCAGTACTTC.

Concerning this clone: The conserved closing phenylalanine or tryptophan is absent in this CDR3, likely reflecting a read error. It is unclear where the CDR3 begins or ends on the DNA, so no DNA is shown, and the CDR3 is as TCRdb lists it. The chain carries TRBV6-5 and TRBJ2-4; TRBD1 is the table's D call, not checked against the DNA. The CDR3 length is 14 residues, termini included. Germline V CDR1 and CDR2: MNHEY, SVGAGI. The chain's CDR3 is CASSATGTGYNEVL.

CDR3 loop: CASSTSGGGTTDTQYF. The CDR3 region has the DNA TGTGCCAGCAGCACTAGCGGGGGGGGTACTACAGATACGCAGTATTTT. This chain links TRBV3-1 (or the pseudogene TRBV3-2) with TRBJ2-3; 13 nucleotides line up with TRBD2. Per the germline V gene, CDR1 is LGHDT and CDR2 is YNNKEL (reference sequence). Trimming took 5 bases from V and 3 from J; bases not matched to a gene: 5. The CDR3 runs to 16 residues.

In nucleotides, the CDR3 is TGTGCCAGTAGTAGCGACAGGGCGAACTATGGCTACACCTTC. It codes for CASSSDRANYGYTF. J is TRBJ1-2 and V is TRBV19; 7 bases align to TRBD1. CDR1 and CDR2 (germline): LNHDA, SQIVND (reference sequence). Germline trimming cut 4 bases from V and 2 bases from J; bases unmatched to any gene: 4. This CDR3 has 14 amino acids.

This rearrangement joins TRBV4-1 to TRBJ2-4, with D perhaps matching TRBD2 (6 bases). The CDR3 has 15 residues. V was pared by 2 bases and J by 1 base, with 9 bases between. Germline V gene lookup returns CDR1 MGHRA and CDR2 YSYEKL. The CDR3 loop reads CASSQSGGAKNIQYF. Written as DNA, the CDR3 is TGCGCCAGCAGCCAATCTGGGGGGGCCAAAAACATTCAGTACTTC.

The V and J genes are TRBV7-9 and TRBJ1-2, with 7 bases that match TRBD1. Germline V lookup: CDR1 SEHNR, CDR2 FQNEAQ (reference sequence). CDR3 length equals 14 residues. V trimming: 5 bases; J trimming: 0 bases; junction bases outside the gene matches: 3. CDR3 coding DNA: TGTGCCAGCAGCCGGGACAGCTCTAACTATGGCTACACCTTC. Amino acids: CASSRDSSNYGYTF.

This clone was recorded once. The chain combines TRBV11-2 with TRBJ1-3; D is ambiguous. The CDR3 runs to 15 residues. V was pared by 2 bases and J by 1 base, with 9 bases between. The germline V gene has CDR1 SGHAT and CDR2 FQNNGV. The CDR3 is CASSLRGVSGNTIYF. CDR3 in DNA: TGTGCCAGCAGCTTACGGGGAGTGTCTGGAAACACCATATATTTT.

The chain links TRBV20-1 to TRBJ2-5; 10 bases match TRBD2. With V trimmed by 3 bases and J by 2 bases, 3 bases remained unmatched. Germline V CDR1 and CDR2: DFQATT, SNEGSKA (reference sequence). The CDR3 runs to 14 residues. CDR3 sequence (DNA): TGCAGTGCTAGTGGACTAGCGGATCAAGAGACCCAGTACTTC. It specifies CSASGLADQETQYF.

The chain recombines TRBV10-3 with TRBJ2-3; TRBD2 matches at 16 bases. V was pared by 10 bases and J by 1 base, with 11 bases of the junction left unmatched. Germline lookup yields CDR1 ENHRY and CDR2 SYGVKD. The CDR3 contains 18 residues. CDR3 bases: TGTGCCACCCACCCGGGACTAGCGGGGGGGGGTGGCACAGATACGCAGTATTTT. Translating gives CATHPGLAGGGGTDTQYF.

This rearrangement joins TRBV10-3 to TRBJ2-4; possible D gene TRBD1, 6 bases. V was clipped by 4 bases and J by 3 bases, with 10 bases between them. The CDR3 spans 14 residues. The germline gives CDR1 ENHRY, CDR2 SYGVKD. The CDR3 DNA is TGTGCCATCAGTGGATCGGACAGCAAAAACATTCAGTACTTC. Its translation is CAISGSDSKNIQYF.

CDR3 amino acids: CASSIAGSEQYF. The CDR3 nucleotides read TGTGCCAGTAGTATCGCAGGGTCCGAGCAGTACTTC. V is TRBV19 and J is TRBJ2-7, with D possibly being TRBD1 (5 bases). V was shortened by 3 bases and J by 6 bases, with 9 bases between the two germline ends. Germline V gene lookup returns CDR1 LNHDA and CDR2 SQIVND (reference sequence). There are 12 residues in the CDR3. Drawing the rest from reference TRBV19 and TRBJ2-7, the complete variable domain is DGGITQSPKYLFRKEGQNVTLSCEQNLNHDAMYWYRQDPGQGLRLIYYSQIVNDFQKGDIAEGYSVSREKKESFPLTVTSAQKNPTAFYLCASSIAGSEQYFGPGTRLTVT.

The CDR3 region is CASSRRTSGIQETQYF. The CDR3 DNA is TGTGCCAGCAGCCGGAGGACTAGCGGGATCCAAGAGACCCAGTACTTC. V usage is TRBV13 and J usage is TRBJ2-5, with TRBD2 matching 12 bases. Germline-derived CDR1 and CDR2 are PRHDT and FYEKMQ (reference sequence). Trimming at V came to 5 bases and at J to 1 base, leaving 5 bases not matched to a gene. CDR3 length equals 16 residues.